This is a list of T cell receptor beta chains from one sample in a study of tumor-infiltrating lymphocytes in oesophageal squamous cell carcinoma. TCRdb fed the PCR reads into MiXCR, producing one record per CDR3 protein. This table holds 15,000 to 20,000 distinct CDR3 sequences, 40% to 45% found once. Sequences were obtained from normal esophageal tissue next to the tumor. The receptors were sampled from a female donor with esophageal squamous cell carcinoma. Each CDR3 is given with its conserved first and last residue. A D gene is named only where the DNA matches it firmly. The listing skips clone size in some rows; elsewhere it reads once, few, many or a size class.

v_call	d_call	j_call	cdr3_length	clone_size	cdr3_nt	cdr3_aa
TRBV28	NA	TRBJ1-1	14	many	TGTGCCAGCAGTTTGACGGAGAAGAACACTGAAGCTTTCTTT	CASSLTEKNTEAFF
TRBV5-6	NA	TRBJ1-5	12	few	TGTGCCAGCAACCGGCGGGGTCAGCCCCAGCATTTT	CASNRRGQPQHF
TRBV7-2	TRBD2	TRBJ2-1	16	few	TGTGCCAGCAGCCCGGGACTAGCGGAATCCTACAATGAGCAGTTCTTC	CASSPGLAESYNEQFF
TRBV5-4	NA	TRBJ2-7	16	many	TGTGCCAGCAGCTTGGGGTCGGCCAGGGGCAGAGGCGAGCAGTACTTC	CASSLGSARGRGEQYF
TRBV7-2	NA	TRBJ2-3	14	few	TGTGCCAGCAGCCCTAGTGTAGTCCCAGATACGCAGTATTTT	CASSPSVVPDTQYF
TRBV7-2	TRBD2	TRBJ2-3	15	NA	TGTGCCAGCAGCTTAGCAGCGGGGAGCACAGATACGCAGTATTTT	CASSLAAGSTDTQYF
TRBV10-2	TRBD2	TRBJ2-5	15	few	TGCGCCAGCAGTGTTTCTAGCGGGGTCCAAGAGACCCAGTACTTC	CASSVSSGVQETQYF
TRBV7-8	NA	TRBJ2-1	15	NA	TGTGCCAGCAGCTTAAGTCGGAGGGGTGGCTACGAGCAGTTCTTC	CASSLSRRGGYEQFF
TRBV6-1	NA	TRBJ1-5	15	NA	TGTGCCAGCAGTGGTGATCAGTATAGCAATCAGCCCCAGCATTTT	CASSGDQYSNQPQHF
TRBV7-6	TRBD2	TRBJ2-3	18	few	TGTGCCAGCAGCCCGCGACTCACCGGGACTAGCGCGACAGATACGCAGTATTTT	CASSPRLTGTSATDTQYF
TRBV12-3/TRBV12-4	NA	TRBJ1-6	15	medium-sized	TGTGCCAGCACCCTGGGTCAGGGCTTAGATTCACCCCTCCACTTT	CASTLGQGLDSPLHF
TRBV7-3	NA	TRBJ1-2	12	NA	TGTGCCAGCAGCCTAACAGGGTATGGCTACACCTTC	CASSLTGYGYTF
TRBV7-2	NA	TRBJ2-7	14	NA	TGTGCCAGCAGCCTGGCAAGCTCCTACAATGAGCAGTACTTC	CASSLASSYNEQYF
TRBV10-2	NA	TRBJ2-1	15	many	TGCGCCAGCAGTGAGGGCAGTCCTGCCTACAATGAGCAGTTCTTC	CASSEGSPAYNEQFF
TRBV7-2	TRBD2	TRBJ2-1	15	NA	TGTGCCAGCAGCTTAGTAAGCGGGAGTGGGAATGAGCAGTTCTTC	CASSLVSGSGNEQFF
TRBV6-1	NA	TRBJ1-2	13	once	TGTGCCAGCAGGCGGACAGCGAACTATGGCTACACCTTC	CASRRTANYGYTF
TRBV12-3/TRBV12-4	TRBD1	TRBJ1-5	15	NA	TGTGCCAGCAGTAGCAGGGGGCCGAGCAATCAGCCCCAGCATTTT	CASSSRGPSNQPQHF
TRBV24-1	NA	TRBJ2-2	18	many	TGTGCCACCAGTGACCGCAAGCGGAGCAGTAGGAACACCGGGGAGCTGTTTTTT	CATSDRKRSSRNTGELFF
TRBV7-8	NA	TRBJ1-6	16	NA	TGTGCCAGCAGCTTAAGGGCCGTTGCGGGAAATTCACCCCTCCACTTT	CASSLRAVAGNSPLHF
TRBV7-1	NA	TRBJ2-1	12	NA	TGTGCCAGCAGCACCTCAGGGATTGAGCAGTTCTTC	CASSTSGIEQFF
TRBV7-2	NA	TRBJ2-3	14	few	TGTGCCAGCAGCTACAGGACTAACACAGATACGCAGTATTTT	CASSYRTNTDTQYF
TRBV7-8	NA	TRBJ2-1	15	NA	TGTGCCAGCAGCTTAGTCGGGCAGGTCAACAATGAGCAGTTCTTC	CASSLVGQVNNEQFF
TRBV7-3	TRBD2	TRBJ2-1	17	NA	TGTGCCAGCAGCTTAAGGCCTAGCGGGGGGCCCAACAATGAGCAGTTCTTC	CASSLRPSGGPNNEQFF
TRBV7-2	TRBD1	TRBJ1-1	16	NA	TGTGCCAGCAATGCTCCGGGACAGGGTGCGAACACTGAAGCTTTCTTT	CASNAPGQGANTEAFF
TRBV7-6	NA	TRBJ2-5	13	NA	TGTGTCAGCAGCAGGCGGGATTACAATGAGCAGTACTTC	CVSSRRDYNEQYF
TRBV5-1	NA	TRBJ2-5	13	NA	TGCGCCAGCAGTGGTCTTTCTGGGCAGACCCAGTACTTC	CASSGLSGQTQYF
TRBV28	TRBD1	TRBJ2-3	18	many	TGTGCCAGCAGTTTCCCGTCCGGACAGGGTAGTCCGACAGATACGCAGTATTTT	CASSFPSGQGSPTDTQYF
TRBV19	NA	TRBJ2-7	15	few	TGTGCCAGTAGTATAGGGGGAGCGGGCTACAATGAGCAGTACTTC	CASSIGGAGYNEQYF
TRBV20-1	NA	TRBJ1-1	15	NA	TGCAGTGCTAGCTCGGGGCTAGCGATTCACAATGAGCAGTACTTT	CSASSGLAIHNEQYF
TRBV7-6	NA	TRBJ2-1	13	NA	TGTGCTAGCAGCTTACGTCGAAACAATGAGCAGTTCTTC	CASSLRRNNEQFF
TRBV27	NA	TRBJ2-7	13	many	TGTGCCAGCAAGAGCGATAGCTCCTACGAGCAGTACTTC	CASKSDSSYEQYF
TRBV6-1	TRBD1	TRBJ1-6	16	many	TGTGCCAGCAGTCCGACAAGGACAGGGCGAAATTCACCCCTCCACTTT	CASSPTRTGRNSPLHF
TRBV7-9	TRBD2	TRBJ2-1	15	NA	TGTGCCAGCAGCTTTCTGGCGGGAGGAGCAGATACGCAGTTCTTC	CASSFLAGGADTQFF
TRBV5-1	NA	TRBJ1-3	14	many	TGCGCCAGCAGCTTTGACAACTCTGGAAACACCATATATTTT	CASSFDNSGNTIYF
TRBV6-1	TRBD1	TRBJ2-7	13	NA	TGTGCCAGCAGACGGGACAGTATCTACGAGCAGTACTTC	CASRRDSIYEQYF
TRBV11-2	TRBD1	TRBJ2-1	17	NA	TGTGCCAGCAGCCTGTCAGGGGGCATGAGCTCCTACAATGAGCAGTTCTTC	CASSLSGGMSSYNEQFF
TRBV6-1	TRBD1	TRBJ1-5	15	few	TGTGCCAGCAGTGCAGGGGGCTATAGCAATCAGCCCCAGCATTTT	CASSAGGYSNQPQHF
TRBV11-2	NA	TRBJ2-5	12	many	TGTGCCAGCAGCCGAGGAGAAGAGACCCAGTACTTC	CASSRGEETQYF